Described below is a single T cell receptor (beta chain) sequence and its context. The clone's antigen remains unknown. Base-call qualities are not available, and no considerably larger clone is one nucleotide away. These data belong to a study of OX40 agonist ivuxolimab in advanced cancers. Broadly, across the study: Ivuxolimab, which targeted the costimulatory receptor OX40 (CD134), was an agonistic, fully human IgG2 monoclonal antibody. Peripheral TCRbeta sequencing aimed to test whether ivuxolimab altered TCR sequence diversity and caused clonal T-cell expansion. The paper describes the monotherapy dose-escalation part (N = 52 patients) of the phase I trial of ivuxolimab. In the dose-escalation cohort, around 80% of patients were male, and the mean age was 60 years with a range of roughly 20 to 85. Among the approximately 50 dose-escalation patients, 19 had hepatocellular carcinoma, roughly 15 melanoma, 9 renal cell carcinoma and 9 head and neck cancer. Intravenous ivuxolimab was administered to patients every 2 weeks at six dose levels: 0.01, 0.1, 0.3, 1.5, 3 and 10 mg/kg. Patients were allowed to have had prior anti-PD-1, anti-PD-L1 or anti-CTLA-4 therapy, and approximately 40% of the dose-escalation patients had been treated with checkpoint inhibitors. Partial responses occurred in three dose-escalation patients, of whom one had hepatocellular carcinoma and two had cutaneous melanoma. Broad study findings and their caveats: Which antigens the clonally expanded peripheral T cells were specific for was not determined. Clonal expansion of both CD4+ and CD8+ blood T cells was observed from baseline to week 6 at doses 0.1 to 3.0 mg/kg. Low levels of normalized T-cell clonal expansion were also seen in some patients who did not respond. In the 0.1-3.0 mg/kg groups, partial responders were among the patients with the lowest normalized peripheral clonal expansion, particularly in CD8+ T cells. After ivuxolimab, CD8+ T cells had more expanded clones than CD4+ T cells on average.

The CDR3 spans 13 residues, from the cysteine through the phenylalanine. Only the CDR3 portion is preserved as DNA: 39 bases, with reading frame beginning at the first base. Taken from the germline V gene, the CDR1 and CDR2 loops are LGHNA and YSLEER. Germline trimming: 1 base from V, 6 bases from J; junction bases outside gene matches: 0. The trial excluded patients who had a history of autoimmune disease or were on systemic immunosuppression. Peripheral blood for TCR sequencing was drawn from every dose cohort at baseline, at cycle 4 day 1 and at cycle 7 day 1. Samples came from an open-label, multicenter, first-in-human phase I dose-escalation trial of ivuxolimab. Adults with locally advanced or metastatic melanoma, renal cell carcinoma, hepatocellular carcinoma or head and neck squamous cell carcinoma were enrolled in the trial. Before TCR sequencing, CD4+ T cells and CD8+ T cells were sorted from peripheral blood as separate populations.

For sequencing of the TCRbeta CDR3 region, genomic DNA was extracted from the sorted cells. The immunoSEQ Assay was used for sequencing of TCRbeta CDR3 regions. The clones in this table, taken by TCRdb from immuneACCESS, are in-frame only. Not every clone is retained; where verified, under half of the shortfall comes from an unresolved V gene, and the cause of the rest is unknown. This sample lists 55,000 to 60,000 clones; 84% were detected once. The leading ten clones occupy roughly 0.6% of the sample. The chain was built from TRBV4-3 and TRBJ2-4, with 7 junctional bases fitting TRBD1. The sequence came from an adult with an advanced solid tumor such as melanoma, head and neck, liver or kidney cancer. The sequencing here drew on CD4+ or CD8+ T cells sorted from blood, taken in a trial of the OX40 agonist ivuxolimab. Here the CDR3 is given as CASSQAGGNIQYF. The nucleotides are TGCGCCAGCAGCCAAGCAGGGGGAAACATTCAGTACTTC.